This entry features one T cell receptor beta chain sequence. What it binds is not known. The protocol was immunoSEQ multiplex PCR, while the TCRdb copy is restricted to in-frame clones and leaves out a portion. The repertoire holds more than 110,000 clones, with about nine tenths as singletons. This sample is drawn from a study of T cell responses to AZD1222 COVID-19 vaccine. This CDR3 region has 14 residues. With 6 bases clipped from V and 4 bases from J, the junction kept 7 bases outside the gene matches. CDR1 MNHEY and CDR2 SVGAGI come from the germline V gene. The study, taken as a whole, reports: Reportedly, nearly half of unique spike TCRs recognized epitopes outside B.1.351/B.1.1.7 mutations. A rise in Spike-specific TCR breadth and depth followed two AZD1222 doses.

Sequencing used peripheral blood, obtained on day 0 of AZD1222 vaccination. This chain uses TRBV6-5 with TRBJ1-2; 8 nucleotides align to TRBD1. This sequence was found in an adult in good health. CDR3 protein: CASRLGQGIYGYTF. The CDR3 DNA sequence: TGTGCCAGCAGATTAGGACAGGGAATCTATGGCTACACCTTC.